This T cell receptor (beta chain) was captured by sequencing in a study of T cell repertoires in cytomegalovirus infection. On the study more broadly: CMV epitopes that were recently identified and HLA-C-restricted were used alongside well-studied HLA-B-restricted ones. Signatures in public TCR beta sequences pointed to both CMV infection and matching HLA type. The study, taken as a whole, reports: In two of eight donors, the top clonotype was HLA-C-restricted CMV-specific.

The CDR3 spans 17 residues. The V segment lost 0 bases and the J segment 7 bases; nucleotides outside the gene matches: 9. CDR1 and CDR2 (germline): MGHRA, YSYEKL. In its sample, this clonotype was seen a few times. The antigen is not known. From the reads, TCRdb called clonotypes with MiXCR, one entry per CDR3 protein. The sample gives about 69,000 distinct CDR3 sequences, under 30% of which show up once; roughly 60% is in the top ten. Source: CD8+ T cells from cultured PBMCs, taken from culture after CMV antigen stimulation. The chain carries TRBV4-1 and TRBJ2-2; 9 bases agree with TRBD1. The TCR comes from a human donor in good health (CMV status not recorded). Some clones in this sample may be carry-over from other donors' samples. CDR3 sequence: CASSQEAGTGWIGELFF. The DNA of the CDR3 is TGCGCCAGCAGCCAAGAAGCTGGGACAGGGTGGATCGGGGAGCTGTTTTTT.